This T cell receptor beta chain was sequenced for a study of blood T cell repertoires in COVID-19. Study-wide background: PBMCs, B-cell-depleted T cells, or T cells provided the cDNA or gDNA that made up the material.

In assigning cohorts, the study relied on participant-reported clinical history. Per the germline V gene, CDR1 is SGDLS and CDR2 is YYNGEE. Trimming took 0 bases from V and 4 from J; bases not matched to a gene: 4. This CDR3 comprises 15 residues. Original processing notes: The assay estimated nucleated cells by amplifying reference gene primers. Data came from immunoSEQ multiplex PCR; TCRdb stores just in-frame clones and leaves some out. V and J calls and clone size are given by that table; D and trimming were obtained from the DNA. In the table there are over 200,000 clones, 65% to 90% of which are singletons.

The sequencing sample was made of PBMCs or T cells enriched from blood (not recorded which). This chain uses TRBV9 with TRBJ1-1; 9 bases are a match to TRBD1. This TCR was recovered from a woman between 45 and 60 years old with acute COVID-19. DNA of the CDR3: TGTGCCAGCAGCGTAGGGTGGACAGGGGCCACTGAAGCTTTCTTT. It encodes CASSVGWTGATEAFF. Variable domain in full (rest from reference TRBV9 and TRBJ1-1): DSGVTQTPKHLITATGQRVTLRCSPRSGDLSVYWYQQSLDQGLQFLIQYYNGEERAKGNILERFSAQQFPDLHSELNLSSLELGDSALYFCASSVGWTGATEAFFGQGTRLTVV.